The 22 T cell receptor beta chains presented below share a single source sample, sequenced in a study of spatial heterogeneity in lung cancer. Time point in this sample: blood at routine non-recurrence follow-up after resection. TCRdb recomputed calls from the 5' RACE reads with MiXCR, one row per CDR3 protein. The sample records under 150,000 distinct CDR3 sequences, about 10% being singletons. The sample consisted of PBMCs, taken at follow-up. These receptors came from a female donor with early-stage non-small cell lung cancer.

This clonotype showed up just a few times. J is TRBJ1-1 and V is TRBV10-3; D is unresolved. Germline V gives CDR1 ENHRY, CDR2 SYGVKD. The CDR3 has 11 residues. V was pared by 3 bases and J by 7 bases, with 6 bases between. The CDR3 DNA follows: TGTGCCATCAGTGACGGGGATGAAGCTTTCTTT. This encodes CAISDGDEAFF.

This clonotype was seen at least ten times. This sequence joins TRBV10-3 and TRBJ2-3; no reliable D call. Trimming shortened V by 9 bases and J by 0 bases, and 13 bases separated the two germline ends. The CDR3 runs to 14 residues. Germline V gives CDR1 ENHRY, CDR2 SYGVKD. CDR3 coding DNA: TGTGCCATGGGGTTGACGGCTAGCACAGATACGCAGTATTTT. It translates to CAMGLTASTDTQYF.

Many counts were recorded for this clonotype. The V gene is TRBV28, the J gene TRBJ1-1; unclear D gene. The CDR3 consists of 15 residues. V was shortened by 4 bases and J by 0 bases, with 12 bases between the two germline ends. Germline V gene sequence: CDR1 MDHEN, CDR2 SYDVKM. This CDR3 is CASSSGGEMNTEAFF. The CDR3 DNA reads as TGTGCCAGCAGTTCCGGCGGGGAGATGAACACTGAAGCTTTCTTT.

This clonotype has at least ten counts. In nucleotides, the CDR3 is TGTGCCAGTAGTATAAAGGAGGGTACGGCTAGCGGGAGGTTGAGACATGAGCAGTTCTTC. This translates into CASSIKEGTASGRLRHEQFF. The chain has TRBV19 and TRBJ2-1; 11 bases match TRBD2. With 2 bases clipped from V and 8 bases from J, the junction kept 20 bases outside the gene matches. This CDR3 has 20 amino acids. Germline V gene lookup returns CDR1 LNHDA and CDR2 SQIVND (reference sequence).

This clonotype was counted many times. The rearrangement uses TRBV7-9 and TRBJ1-2; D remains unclear. Germline loops: CDR1 SEHNR, CDR2 FQNEAQ (reference sequence). The CDR3 runs 15 residues. The V gene lost 2 bases and the J gene lost 3 bases, with 13 bases spanning the gap. CDR3 amino acids: CASSLFAPGYYGYTF. The CDR3 bases are TGTGCCAGCAGCTTATTCGCCCCCGGGTACTATGGCTACACCTTC.

This sequence joins TRBV7-2 and TRBJ2-1; 9 nucleotides line up with TRBD2. The germline gives CDR1 SGHTA, CDR2 FQGNSA. The CDR3 is 15 residues long. V trimming: 5 bases; J trimming: 5 bases; junction bases outside the gene matches: 7. The CDR3 bases are TGTGCCAGCAGCGCCGGACTAGCGAGAAACAATGAGCAGTTCTTC. Translation gives CASSAGLARNNEQFF.

The table lists this clonotype with many counts. This chain connects TRBV7-8 to TRBJ2-5, with D uncertain. V lost 1 base to trimming and J lost 1 base, with 4 bases between them. This CDR3 spans 13 amino acids. The germline V gene has CDR1 SGHVS and CDR2 FQNEAQ. The CDR3 is CASSLGGQETQYF. CDR3 coding DNA: TGTGCCAGCAGCTTAGGGGGCCAAGAGACCCAGTACTTC.

This clonotype was seen ten or more times. The chain recombines TRBV24-1 with TRBJ1-5, with D tentatively TRBD1 (6 bases). This CDR3 region has 14 residues. CDR1 and CDR2 (germline): KGHDR, SFDVKD. V dropped 7 bases and J dropped 3 bases, with 12 bases sitting between them. The CDR3 sequence: CATSPGQNNQPQHF. Written as DNA, the CDR3 is TGTGCCACCAGCCCGGGACAAAACAATCAGCCCCAGCATTTT.

This clonotype was detected ten times or more. This chain uses TRBV20-1 with TRBJ2-1, with TRBD2 matching 15 bases. CDR1 is DFQATT, CDR2 SNEGSKA, per germline (reference sequence). The CDR3 has 16 amino acids. Germline trimming cut 6 bases from V and 6 bases from J; bases unmatched to any gene: 9. The CDR3 DNA follows: TGCAGTGCCCCGGGACTAGCGGGAGGAAATGTCAATGAGCAGTTCTTC. It yields the protein CSAPGLAGGNVNEQFF.

Comments on this clonotype: One end of the junction does not line up with germline, which may come from a read error. The gene calls are TRBV28 and TRBJ2-4; a possible D gene is TRBD1 (6 bases). The CDR3 totals 14 residues. Germline loops: CDR1 MDHEN, CDR2 SYDVKM. CDR3 sequence: CANSFTGQGSAQYF. The DNA of the CDR3 is TGTGCCAACAGTTTTACGGGCCAGGGGTCGGCTCAGTACTTC. The variable domain in full, completed from reference TRBV28 and TRBJ2-4, reads DVKVTQSSRYLVKRTGEKVFLECVQDMDHENMFWYRQDPGLGLRLIYFSYDVKMKEKGDIPEGYSVSREKKERFSLILESASTNQTSMYLCANSFTGQGSAQYFGAGTRLSVL.

This clonotype was found a few times. The gene calls are TRBV24-1 and TRBJ2-1; the D gene is possibly TRBD1 (6 bases). Germline V gene data show CDR1 as KGHDR and CDR2 as SFDVKD. V lost 10 bases and J lost 8, with 14 bases in between. The CDR3 spans 12 residues. The CDR3 protein is CATGQFIDEQFF. The CDR3 nucleotides read TGTGCCACTGGACAGTTCATCGATGAGCAGTTCTTC.

This clonotype was detected ten times or more. The chain couples TRBV29-1 to TRBJ2-1; D tentatively fits TRBD1 or TRBD2 (5 bases each). Germline V gene lookup returns CDR1 SQVTM and CDR2 ANQGSEA. V lost 4 bases and J lost 2, with 9 bases in between. This CDR3 comprises 13 residues. CDR3 sequence reads: CSVALGAYNEQFF. In DNA, the CDR3 is TGCAGCGTTGCTTTGGGGGCCTACAATGAGCAGTTCTTC.

This chain uses TRBV28 with TRBJ1-6, with 11 bases lining up with TRBD1. Germline V CDR1 and CDR2: MDHEN, SYDVKM. There are 14 residues in the CDR3. Germline trimming cut 5 bases from V and 10 bases from J; bases unmatched to any gene: 4. The CDR3 spells CASSLGQGDSPLHF. CDR3 sequence (DNA): TGTGCCAGCAGTCTGGGACAGGGGGACTCACCCCTCCACTTT.

This clonotype was detected ten times or more. This CDR3 is CASTSTGLGYTF. DNA for the CDR3: TGTGCCAGCACCAGCACAGGGCTCGGCTACACCTTC. The V gene is TRBV28, the J gene TRBJ1-2; TRBD1 might be the D (6 bases). CDR1 and CDR2 (germline): MDHEN, SYDVKM. V lost 7 bases, J lost 8 bases, and 14 bases lay in between. This CDR3 comprises 12 residues.

The chain is built from TRBV5-8 and TRBJ2-2, with a weak D call TRBD2 (5 bases). CDR1 is SGHTS and CDR2 is YDEGEE in the germline V gene. This CDR3 comprises 15 residues. V was cut by 2 bases and J by 6 bases, with 14 bases left in between. In nucleotides, the CDR3 is TGTGCCAGCAGCTTTGGGCTAGCTGTCGCCGGGGAGCTGTTTTTT. It encodes CASSFGLAVAGELFF.

This clonotype was recorded once. This rearrangement joins TRBV14 to TRBJ2-3; 10 nucleotides match TRBD2. CDR3 length equals 17 residues. Germline V gene sequence: CDR1 SGHDN, CDR2 FVKESK. V trimming: 3 bases; J trimming: 5 bases; junction bases outside the gene matches: 11. The CDR3 sequence is CASSHPGLAGAKDTQYF. CDR3 coding DNA: TGTGCCAGCAGCCACCCGGGGCTAGCGGGAGCCAAAGATACGCAGTATTTT.

The V gene is TRBV3-1, the J gene TRBJ1-1; a possible D gene is TRBD1 (5 bases). Germline V CDR1 and CDR2: LGHDT, YNNKEL (reference sequence). Trimming cost V 1 base and J 6 bases, with 12 bases left between them. This CDR3 is built from 14 residues. CDR3 protein: CASSQGAQVAEAFF. CDR3 DNA sequence: TGTGCCAGCAGCCAAGGAGCACAGGTAGCTGAAGCTTTCTTT.

DNA for the CDR3: TGTGCCAGCAGCCCTAGGGGACTCACGGGAGGGCGTGATGAGCAGTTCTTC. Protein product: CASSPRGLTGGRDEQFF. The chain joins TRBV7-2 to TRBJ2-1, with 8 positions matching TRBD2. Unmatched junction bases numbered 17, after V lost 5 bases and J lost 8 bases. In germline, CDR1 is SGHTA, CDR2 FQGNSA. CDR3 length equals 17 residues.

As for this clonotype: A much bigger clone sits one base away, suggesting this may be a read error. The CDR3 loop reads CVSSPALAGNQPQHF. The DNA for the CDR3 is TGTGTCAGCAGCCCAGCCCTCGCAGGCAATCAGCCCCAGCATTTT. The chain recombines TRBV28 with TRBJ1-5; D gene ambiguous. Germline CDR1 is MDHEN and CDR2 is SYDVKM. The length of the CDR3 is 15 residues.

This clonotype was seen at least ten times. The CDR3 region is CASSRDASSGANVLTF. Written as DNA, the CDR3 is TGTGCCAGCAGCCGGGACGCGAGCTCTGGGGCCAACGTCCTGACTTTC. The chain carries TRBV2 and TRBJ2-6; tentatively, D is TRBD1 or TRBD2 (5 bases each). The CDR3 contains 16 residues. The V gene's germline CDR1 is SNHLY and CDR2 FYNNEI. The ends were cut back, 6 bases at V and 0 bases at J, with 12 bases in the middle.

The chain links TRBV19 to TRBJ1-5; D is unclear. Trimming took 4 bases from V and 3 from J, leaving 16 bases between them. This CDR3 contains 16 residues. Looked up from germline, CDR1 is LNHDA and CDR2 is SQIVND (reference sequence). CDR3 in DNA: TGTGCCAGTAGTACGTTGGCAGTAATTTTCAATCAGCCCCAGCATTTT. Its translation: CASSTLAVIFNQPQHF.

The gene calls are TRBV4-3 and TRBJ2-5, with TRBD2 identical over 8 bases. V was clipped by 0 bases and J by 5 bases; unmatched bases: 5. The CDR3 has 15 residues. The V gene's germline CDR1 is LGHNA and CDR2 YSLEER. The CDR3 DNA reads TGCGCCAGCAGCCAAGATACGGGAGGGGCGGAGACCCAGTACTTC. Protein product: CASSQDTGGAETQYF.